This TCR beta chain was documented in a study of shared clonotypes between healthy human individuals. Study summary: There were three CD4 naive, three CD4 memory, two CD8 naive and one CD8 memory plates per donor.

The investigators split CD4+ cells into a CD45RA+ naive subset and a CD45RA-negative memory subset. The data were produced by immunoSEQ multiplex PCR, yet TCRdb's version contains in-frame clones alone and is incomplete. Of roughly 2.2 million clones in the sample, about 92% are singletons; the top ten hold about 0.39%. Germline CDR1 LGHNT, CDR2 FRNRAP. The CDR3 contains 14 residues. The germline V and J ends were trimmed by 3 bases and 0 bases, with 6 bases remaining between them. The V gene is TRBV12-5, the J gene TRBJ1-3, with D uncertain. This TCR was sampled from a man aged 18 to 30 in good health. Some clones in this sample may be carry-over from other donors' samples. Sample: naive CD4+ T cells from PBMCs. Indicated subset: CD45RA+ positively selected. The CDR3 reads CASGFWHSGNTIYF. The CDR3 DNA reads as TGTGCTAGTGGTTTCTGGCACTCTGGAAACACCATATATTTT.